These 10 T cell receptor beta chains originate from one sample sequenced in a study of cytomegalovirus exposure and HLA in healthy donors. Primers for the PCR totalled 60 Vbeta and 13 Jbeta. Assay: immunoSEQ multiplex PCR; the TCRdb copy retains only in-frame clones and omits some. The listing contains over 60,000 clones. Source material: PBMCs. The receptors shown here come from a female donor in good health and CMV-seropositive.

The V call is TRBV29-1, the J call TRBJ2-5; D is ambiguous. V shed 7 bases and J shed 5 bases, with 17 bases lying between them. There are 13 residues in the CDR3. CDR1 is SQVTM and CDR2 is ANQGSEA in the germline V gene. CDR3 in DNA: TGCAGCGCCTCGAGGCCGGGTCCCGAGACCCAGTACTTC. Translating gives CSASRPGPETQYF.

The CDR3 nucleotides read TGTGCCAGTAGTGATGCTAGGGGTAAAACCTACAATGAGCAGTTCTTC. Its protein is CASSDARGKTYNEQFF. V gene TRBV19 combines with J gene TRBJ2-1; D possibly corresponds to TRBD1 (5 bases). Germline CDR1 and CDR2: LNHDA and SQIVND (reference sequence). The CDR3 runs 16 residues. V was trimmed by 5 bases and J by 2 bases, leaving 16 bases between them.

The chain uses TRBV5-4 and TRBJ1-4; 10 bases are shared with TRBD1. Germline values: CDR1 SGHNT, CDR2 YYREEE (reference sequence). V dropped 2 bases and J dropped 5; count of bases not matched to a gene: 6. This CDR3 contains 16 residues. This chain's CDR3 is CASSLPKGQGNEKLFF. The CDR3 bases are TGTGCCAGCAGCTTACCAAAGGGACAGGGGAATGAAAAACTGTTTTTT.

CDR3 in amino acids: CASSTRTGTGLYGYTF. The CDR3 DNA reads as TGTGCCAGCAGCACCCGTACCGGGACAGGGCTCTATGGCTACACCTTC. The chain links TRBV9 to TRBJ1-2; 9 nucleotides align to TRBD1. Trimming cost V 4 bases and J 4 bases; bases outside gene matches: 11. The CDR3 has 16 amino acids. Germline values: CDR1 SGDLS, CDR2 YYNGEE.

CDR3 nucleotide sequence: TGTGCCAGCAGTTTATCCACAGGACCCTACGAGCAGTACTTC. Amino acid sequence: CASSLSTGPYEQYF. The rearrangement uses TRBV27 and TRBJ2-7, with D maybe TRBD1 (5 bases). This CDR3 is 14 amino acids long. V was shortened by 0 bases and J by 2 bases, with 8 bases between the two germline ends. Looked up from germline, CDR1 is MNHEY and CDR2 is SMNVEV (reference sequence).

The chain is built from TRBV5-1 and TRBJ1-3; a weak D match, TRBD1 (5 bases). Germline assignment: CDR1 SGHRS and CDR2 YFSETQ. V was shortened by 2 bases and J by 3 bases, with 12 bases between the two germline ends. The CDR3 runs to 15 residues. The CDR3, as DNA: TGCGCCAGCAGCTTAGAAGGGGATCTTGGAAACACCATATATTTT. Translated, it gives CASSLEGDLGNTIYF.

The J gene is TRBJ2-5, the V gene TRBV6-5, with no clear D. The length of the CDR3 is 16 residues. V lost 0 bases to trimming and J lost 4 bases, with 15 bases between them. Germline V gives CDR1 MNHEY, CDR2 SVGAGI. The CDR3 nucleotides read TGTGCCAGCAGTTACTCGGTTTCAACGGTAGTAGAGACCCAGTACTTC. This codes for CASSYSVSTVVETQYF.

The CDR3 nucleotides are TGTGCCAGCAGCCCTAGCGTTCAAGAGACCCAGTACTTC. Residues: CASSPSVQETQYF. The V call is TRBV7-3, the J call TRBJ2-5; weak D call: TRBD2 (6 bases). CDR3 length: 13 residues. The V gene lost 5 bases and the J gene lost 2 bases, with 9 bases spanning the gap. Germline loops: CDR1 SGHTA, CDR2 FQGTGA.

This rearrangement joins TRBV12-2 to TRBJ2-7; the table gives TRBD1 as D, unverified against the DNA. TRBV12-2 is a recognized pseudogene. This CDR3 contains 15 residues. The CDR3: CASRLIGTGTYEQYF. The CDR3 DNA reads as TGTGCAAGTCGCTTAATCGGGACAGGTACCTACGAGCAGTACTTC.

V is TRBV18 and J is TRBJ1-3; 11 nucleotides align to TRBD1. This CDR3 comprises 18 residues. Germline assignment: CDR1 KGHSH and CDR2 LQKENI. Unmatched junction bases numbered 7, after V lost 2 bases and J lost 1 base. The CDR3 region is CASSPWTGGALSGNTIYF. In nucleotides, the CDR3 is TGTGCCAGCTCACCATGGACAGGGGGCGCTTTGTCTGGAAACACCATATATTTT.